The present T cell receptor (beta chain) was sequenced within a study of cytotoxic CD8 clonotypes in ibrutinib-treated CLL. Points from the study as a whole: The clonality rise at ibrutinib response reflected private clonotype expansion. Lymph node repertoires were not studied, and sampling times were unmatched.

In the case of this clone: What it recognizes is unknown.

With cryopreserved PBMCs as the source, around 1.9 micrograms of genomic DNA went to TCR beta libraries. Depth targeted 1 in 200,000 to 1 in 1 million T cells, averaging approximately 9.9x coverage per clonotype. Using immunoSEQ multiplex PCR, the repertoire was profiled, and TCRdb retains in-frame clones only, with some absent. The table includes 110,000 to 150,000 clones, around 93% detected once. This clonotype was obtained from a human donor with chronic lymphocytic leukemia. This sample comprised PBMCs, obtained after 12 months of ibrutinib treatment.

The CDR3 region is CASTTTSHTDTQYF. CDR3 coding DNA: TGTGCCAGTACGACGACATCTCACACAGATACGCAGTATTTT. The chain joins TRBV19 to TRBJ2-3; no clear D gene. Germline loops: CDR1 LNHDA, CDR2 SQIVND (reference sequence). V was shortened by 7 bases and J by 2 bases, with 13 bases between the two germline ends. CDR3 length equals 14 residues.